The next 7 T cell receptor beta chains were all read from a single sample in a study of chemoradiotherapy in HPV16-positive cancers (dated by TCRdb to between 2020 and 2023). The library relied on the immunoSEQ multiplex PCR assay. TCRdb carries this immuneACCESS record with in-frame sequences only. Its versions omit some clonotypes, under half of them owing to an unresolved V gene in the studies checked, with the rest unexplained. For this sample the table gives 6,000 to 7,500 clones, of which about 93% were detected only once. 1.5% to 2% of the sample lies in the top ten. Sample: blood, taken from a patient who underwent chemoradiotherapy. These receptors were taken from a human donor with HPV-associated anogenital cancer.

This chain joins TRBV27 and TRBJ2-3, with D perhaps matching TRBD2 (6 bases). V lost 6 bases, J lost 0 bases, and 19 bases lay in between. CDR3 length: 17 amino acids. CDR1 is MNHEY and CDR2 is SMNVEV in the germline V gene (reference sequence). CDR3 residues: CASRLAKPPRSTDTQYF. The CDR3 nucleotides are TGTGCCAGCAGGCTAGCGAAGCCCCCAAGAAGCACAGATACGCAGTATTTT.

This clone appeared a few times. The chain links TRBV7-9 to TRBJ1-1; D remains ambiguous. The V gene lost 4 bases and the J gene lost 1 base, with 13 bases spanning the gap. Germline CDR1 reads SEHNR; CDR2 reads FQNEAQ (reference sequence). The CDR3 is 15 residues long. CDR3 region: CASSWSPLKNTEAFF. CDR3 nucleotide sequence: TGTGCCAGCAGCTGGTCCCCGCTCAAGAACACTGAAGCTTTCTTT. The whole variable domain, remainder taken from reference TRBV7-9 and TRBJ1-1, is DTGVSQNPRHKITKRGQNVTFRCDPISEHNRLYWYRQTLGQGPEFLTYFQNEAQLEKSRLLSDRFSAERPKGSFSTLEIQRTEQGDSAMYLCASSWSPLKNTEAFFGQGTRLTVV.

This rearrangement joins TRBV27 to TRBJ2-2; no firm D call. The CDR3 totals 15 residues. Germline V gives CDR1 MNHEY, CDR2 SMNVEV (reference sequence). Trimming removed 0 bases from V and 1 base from J, with 6 bases in between. The CDR3 loop is CASSLSNRNTGELFF. Written as DNA, the CDR3 is TGTGCCAGCAGTTTATCGAACAGGAACACCGGGGAGCTGTTTTTT.

DNA for the CDR3: TGCAGTGCTAGGAGCGGACAGCCCCAGCATTTT. Its translation is CSARSGQPQHF. The chain combines TRBV20-1 with TRBJ1-5, with D unclear. The CDR3 spans 11 residues. CDR1 is DFQATT and CDR2 is SNEGSKA in the germline V gene (reference sequence). V was clipped by 3 bases and J by 7 bases, with 7 bases between them.

This chain uses TRBV6-5 with TRBJ2-5; no clear D gene. CDR3 size: 13 residues. Germline CDR1 and CDR2: MNHEY and SVGAGI. V was pared by 6 bases and J by 5 bases, with 13 bases between. CDR3 sequence (DNA): TGTGCCAGCAGCGATTGGATTCGGGAGACCCAGTACTTC. Protein sequence: CASSDWIRETQYF.

This chain connects TRBV21-1 to TRBJ2-5; the table gives TRBD2 as D, unverified against the DNA. TRBV21-1 is given as a pseudogene. This CDR3 contains 17 residues. The CDR3 DNA reads as TGTGCCAGTATCCGGGGCGTAGCGGGGGCCTCCGGTGGGACCCAGTACTTC. It encodes CASIRGVAGASGGTQYF.

This clone was picked up a small number of times. The rearrangement joins TRBV15 to TRBJ2-7, with TRBD2 matching 8 bases. Germline-derived CDR1 and CDR2 are LNHNV and YYDKDF (reference sequence). J gave up 4 bases and V 0 bases, and 5 bases lay outside the gene matches. The CDR3 covers 15 residues. CDR3 protein: CATSRDTSGSYEQYF. CDR3 DNA: TGTGCCACCAGCAGAGATACCAGCGGGAGTTACGAGCAGTACTTC. Full variable domain (rest looked up from reference TRBV15 and TRBJ2-7): DAMVIQNPRYQVTQFGKPVTLSCSQTLNHNVMYWYQQKSSQAPKLLFHYYDKDFNNEADTPDNFQSRRPNTSFCFLDIRSPGLGDTAMYLCATSRDTSGSYEQYFGPGTRLTVT.